What follows is one T cell receptor (beta chain) and its context. What it binds is not known. The junction shows a germline mismatch at one end, possibly a read error. The sample originates from a study of cytomegalovirus exposure and HLA in healthy donors. The study, taken as a whole, reports: In a later analysis, at a false discovery rate of 0.05, over 15,000 TCR beta sequences were associated with HLA alleles. In a later analysis, common viral pathogens appeared linked to several of the most significant clusters.

Use of 60 Vbeta and 13 Jbeta primers characterized the PCR. Original handling: Later, an analysis found approximately 80 million unique TCR beta chains, and about 10 million of these were shared. The assay was immunoSEQ multiplex PCR, and TCRdb's table has in-frame clones only and misses some. V, J and clone size derive from that table, while D and trimming were established from the DNA sequence. The sample shows over 130,000 clones, 50% to 75% of them seen only once. CDR3 size: 16 residues. CDR1 MDHEN and CDR2 SYDVKM come from the germline V gene. The receptor comes from a woman aged 55-69 years in good health and CMV-seropositive. The sequencing input was PBMCs. The chain recombines TRBV28 with TRBJ2-3, with D possibly TRBD2 on 6 matching bases. The DNA of the CDR3 is TGTGTCAGCAGTCCCTTTCGGGACTTATTGCCAGATACGCAGTATTTT. It yields the protein CVSSPFRDLLPDTQYF.